This T cell receptor beta chain appears in the sequencing data of a study of graft-versus-host responses after intestinal transplantation. Turning to the study itself: After anti-thymocyte globulin induction, recipients took tacrolimus and steroids for 3 to 4 years.

Produced via immunoSEQ multiplex PCR; TCRdb's table is partial and in-frame only. This sample has tens of thousands of clones, with 90% to 95% found just once. In the case of this clone: Antigen unknown.

Study-wide points: Early post-transplant declines in HvG were associated with peak levels of circulating GvH clones.

The CDR3 runs to 13 residues. CDR1 is SGDLS, CDR2 YYNGEE, per germline. Trimming cost V 0 bases and J 1 base, with 4 bases left between them. Specimen: unstimulated CD8+ T cells sorted from spleen or lymph node cells, collected before intestinal transplant. This clonotype originated in a human donor who received an intestinal transplant. The chain employs TRBV9 and TRBJ1-1; D gene ambiguous. The chain's CDR3 is CASSVGANTEAFF. Here the CDR3 DNA reads TGTGCCAGCAGCGTAGGGGCGAACACTGAAGCTTTCTTT.